This T cell receptor (beta chain) is drawn from a study of blood T cell repertoires in COVID-19. Clones were read by immunoSEQ multiplex PCR, and TCRdb kept only the in-frame ones, dropping some. The table includes approximately 390,000 clones, approximately 90% detected once. Looked up from germline, CDR1 is LNHNV and CDR2 is YYDKDF (reference sequence). V lost 0 bases and J lost 8, with 11 bases in between. The CDR3 covers 14 residues. The study drew participants aged about 18 to 95 years from approximately 25 US areas. Sequenced sample: PBMCs or T cells enriched from blood (not recorded which). The chain carries TRBV15 and TRBJ2-1, with D perhaps matching TRBD2 (5 bases). The sequence was collected from a woman in her forties or fifties who had recovered from COVID-19. CDR3 nucleotides: TGTGCCACCAGCAGAGATTATCCGGAGGATGAGCAGTTCTTC. Amino acids: CATSRDYPEDEQFF.